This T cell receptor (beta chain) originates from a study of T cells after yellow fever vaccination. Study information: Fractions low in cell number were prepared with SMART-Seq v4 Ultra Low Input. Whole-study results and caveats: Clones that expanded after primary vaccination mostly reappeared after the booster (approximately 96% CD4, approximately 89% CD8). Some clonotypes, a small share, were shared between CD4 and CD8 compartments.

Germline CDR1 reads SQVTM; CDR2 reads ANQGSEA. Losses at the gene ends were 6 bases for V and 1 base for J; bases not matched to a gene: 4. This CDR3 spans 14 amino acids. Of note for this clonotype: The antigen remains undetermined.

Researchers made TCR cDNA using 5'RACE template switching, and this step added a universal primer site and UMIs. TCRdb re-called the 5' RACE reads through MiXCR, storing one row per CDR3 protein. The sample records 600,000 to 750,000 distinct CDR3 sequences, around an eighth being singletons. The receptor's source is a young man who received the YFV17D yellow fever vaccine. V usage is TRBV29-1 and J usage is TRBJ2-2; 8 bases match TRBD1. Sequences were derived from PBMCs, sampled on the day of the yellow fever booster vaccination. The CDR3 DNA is TGCAGCGTGAGGGGGACAGGGAACACCGGGGAGCTGTTTTTT. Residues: CSVRGTGNTGELFF.